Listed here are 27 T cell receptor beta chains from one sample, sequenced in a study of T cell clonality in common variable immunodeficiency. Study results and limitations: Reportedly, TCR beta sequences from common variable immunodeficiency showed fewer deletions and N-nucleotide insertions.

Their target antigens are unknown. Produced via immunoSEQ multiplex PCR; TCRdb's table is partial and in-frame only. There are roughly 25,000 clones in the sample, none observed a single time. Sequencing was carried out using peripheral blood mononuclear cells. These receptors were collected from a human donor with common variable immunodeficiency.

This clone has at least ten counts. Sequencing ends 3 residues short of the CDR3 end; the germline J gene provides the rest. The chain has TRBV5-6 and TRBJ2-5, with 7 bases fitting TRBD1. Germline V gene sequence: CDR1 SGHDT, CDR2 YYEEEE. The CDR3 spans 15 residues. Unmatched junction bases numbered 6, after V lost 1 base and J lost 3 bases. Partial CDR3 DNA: TGTGCCAGCAGCTTGATGCGACAGGGCAAAGAGACC. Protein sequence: CASSLMRQGKET. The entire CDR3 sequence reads CASSLMRQGKETQYF.

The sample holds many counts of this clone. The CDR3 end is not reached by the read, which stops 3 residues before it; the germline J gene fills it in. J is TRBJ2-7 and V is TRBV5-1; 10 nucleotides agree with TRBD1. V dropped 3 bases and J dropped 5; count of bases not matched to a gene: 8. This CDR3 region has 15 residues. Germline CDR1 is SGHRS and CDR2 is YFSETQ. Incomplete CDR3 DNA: TGCGCCAGCAGCTCACCCGGGACAGGGGACCACGAG. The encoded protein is CASSSPGTGDHE. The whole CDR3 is CASSSPGTGDHEQYF.

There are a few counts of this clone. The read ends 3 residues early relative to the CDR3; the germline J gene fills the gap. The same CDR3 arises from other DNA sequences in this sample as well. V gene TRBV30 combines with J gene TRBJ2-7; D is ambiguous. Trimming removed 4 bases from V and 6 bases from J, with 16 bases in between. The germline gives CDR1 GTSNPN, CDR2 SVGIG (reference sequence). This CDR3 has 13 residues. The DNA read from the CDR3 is TGTGCCTGGACTTCAGGTTCTGGGCGCGAG. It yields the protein CAWTSGSGRE. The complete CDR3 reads CAWTSGSGREQYF.

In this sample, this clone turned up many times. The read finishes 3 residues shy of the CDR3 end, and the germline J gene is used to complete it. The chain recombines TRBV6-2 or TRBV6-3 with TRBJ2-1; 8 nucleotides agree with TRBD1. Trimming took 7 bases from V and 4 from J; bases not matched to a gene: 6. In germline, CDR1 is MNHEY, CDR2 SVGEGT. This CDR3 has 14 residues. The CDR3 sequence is CASNIQGAYNEQFF. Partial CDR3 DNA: TGTGCCAGCAATATCCAGGGGGCGTACAATGAG.

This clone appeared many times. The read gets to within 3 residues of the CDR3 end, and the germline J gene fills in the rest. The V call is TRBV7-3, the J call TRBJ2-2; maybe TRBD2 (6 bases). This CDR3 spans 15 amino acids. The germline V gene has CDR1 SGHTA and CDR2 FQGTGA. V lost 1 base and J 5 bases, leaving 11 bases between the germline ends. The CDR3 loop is CASSLMGLETGELFF. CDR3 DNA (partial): TGTGCCAGCAGCTTAATGGGACTGGAGACCGGGGAG.

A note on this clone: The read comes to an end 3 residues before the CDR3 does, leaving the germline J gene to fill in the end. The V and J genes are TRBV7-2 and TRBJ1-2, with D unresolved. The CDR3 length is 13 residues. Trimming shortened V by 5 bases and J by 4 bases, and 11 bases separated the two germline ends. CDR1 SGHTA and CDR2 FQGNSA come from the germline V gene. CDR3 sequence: CASSAGGVYGYTF. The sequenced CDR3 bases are TGTGCCAGCAGCGCGGGTGGAGTCTATGGC.

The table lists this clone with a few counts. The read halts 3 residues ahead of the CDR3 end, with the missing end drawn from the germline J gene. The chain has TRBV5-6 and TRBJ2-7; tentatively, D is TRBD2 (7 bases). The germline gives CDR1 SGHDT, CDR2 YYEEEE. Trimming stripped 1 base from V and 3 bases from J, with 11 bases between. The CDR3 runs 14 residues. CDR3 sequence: CASSLWGGGYEQYF. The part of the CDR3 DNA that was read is TGTGCCAGCAGCTTGTGGGGGGGCGGCTACGAG.

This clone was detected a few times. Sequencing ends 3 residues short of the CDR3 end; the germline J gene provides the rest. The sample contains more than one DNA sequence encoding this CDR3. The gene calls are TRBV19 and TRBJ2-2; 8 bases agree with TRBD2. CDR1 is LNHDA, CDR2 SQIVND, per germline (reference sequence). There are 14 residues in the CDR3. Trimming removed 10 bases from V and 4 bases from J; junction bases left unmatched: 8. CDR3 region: CATQASGSTGELFF. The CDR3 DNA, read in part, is TGTGCCACCCAGGCGAGCGGGAGCACCGGGGAG.

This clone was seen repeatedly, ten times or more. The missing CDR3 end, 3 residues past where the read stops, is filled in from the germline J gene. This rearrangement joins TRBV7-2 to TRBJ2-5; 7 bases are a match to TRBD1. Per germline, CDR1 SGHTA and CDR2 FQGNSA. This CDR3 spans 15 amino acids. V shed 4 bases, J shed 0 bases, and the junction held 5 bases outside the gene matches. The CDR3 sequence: CASSSHRGYQETQYF. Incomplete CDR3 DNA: TGTGCCAGCAGCTCCCACAGGGGATACCAAGAGACC.

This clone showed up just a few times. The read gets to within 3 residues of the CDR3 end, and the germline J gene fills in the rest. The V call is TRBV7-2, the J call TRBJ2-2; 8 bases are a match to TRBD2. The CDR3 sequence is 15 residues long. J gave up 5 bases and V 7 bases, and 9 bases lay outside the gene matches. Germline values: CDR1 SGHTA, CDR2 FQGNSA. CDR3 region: CASMIIGGGTGELFF. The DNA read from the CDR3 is TGTGCCAGCATGATAATCGGGGGGGGGACCGGGGAG. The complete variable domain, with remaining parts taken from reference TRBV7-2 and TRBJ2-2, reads GAGVSQSPSNKVTEKGKDVELRCDPISGHTALYWYRQSLGQGLEFLIYFQGNSAPDKSGLPSDRFSAERTGGSVSTLTIQRTQQEDSAVYLCASMIIGGGTGELFFGEGSRLTVL.

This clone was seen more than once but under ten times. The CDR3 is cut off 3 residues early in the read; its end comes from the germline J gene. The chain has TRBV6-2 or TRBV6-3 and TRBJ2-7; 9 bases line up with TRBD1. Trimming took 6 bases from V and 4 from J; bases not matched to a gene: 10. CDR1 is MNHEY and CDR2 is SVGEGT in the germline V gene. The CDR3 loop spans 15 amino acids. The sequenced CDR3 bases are TGTGCCAGCAGCTCCCTCGACAGGGGGTTTTACGAG. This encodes CASSSLDRGFYE. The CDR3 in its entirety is CASSSLDRGFYEQYF.

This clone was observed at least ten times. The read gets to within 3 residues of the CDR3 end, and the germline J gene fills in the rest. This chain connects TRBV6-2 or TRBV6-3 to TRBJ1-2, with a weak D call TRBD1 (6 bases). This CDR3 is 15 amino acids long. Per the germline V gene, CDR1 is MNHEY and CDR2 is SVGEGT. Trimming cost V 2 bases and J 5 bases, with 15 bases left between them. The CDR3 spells CASSYPPTGSYGYTF. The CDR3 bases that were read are TGTGCCAGCAGTTACCCCCCCACAGGGTCGTATGGC.

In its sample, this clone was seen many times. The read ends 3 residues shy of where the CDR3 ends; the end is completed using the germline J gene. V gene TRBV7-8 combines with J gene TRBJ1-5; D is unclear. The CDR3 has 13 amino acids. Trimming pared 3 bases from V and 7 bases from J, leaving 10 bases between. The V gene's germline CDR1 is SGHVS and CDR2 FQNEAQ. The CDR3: CASSFGVGQPQHF. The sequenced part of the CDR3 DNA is TGTGCCAGCAGCTTCGGGGTCGGGCAGCCC.

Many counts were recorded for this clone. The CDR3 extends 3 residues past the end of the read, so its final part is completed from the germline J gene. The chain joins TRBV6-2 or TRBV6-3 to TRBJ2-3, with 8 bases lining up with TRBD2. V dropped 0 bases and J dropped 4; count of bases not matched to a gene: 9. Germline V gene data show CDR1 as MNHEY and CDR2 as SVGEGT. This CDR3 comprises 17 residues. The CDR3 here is CASSYSMAGLGADTQYF. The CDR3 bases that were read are TGTGCCAGCAGTTACTCGATGGCGGGACTAGGAGCAGATACG.

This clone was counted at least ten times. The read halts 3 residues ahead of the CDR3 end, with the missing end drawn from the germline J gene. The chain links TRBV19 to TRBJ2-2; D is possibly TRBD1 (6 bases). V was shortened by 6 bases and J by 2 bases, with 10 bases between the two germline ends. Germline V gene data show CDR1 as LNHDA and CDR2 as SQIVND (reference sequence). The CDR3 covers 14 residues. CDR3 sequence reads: CASSFRGNTGELFF. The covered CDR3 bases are TGTGCCAGTAGCTTCAGGGGAAACACCGGGGAG.

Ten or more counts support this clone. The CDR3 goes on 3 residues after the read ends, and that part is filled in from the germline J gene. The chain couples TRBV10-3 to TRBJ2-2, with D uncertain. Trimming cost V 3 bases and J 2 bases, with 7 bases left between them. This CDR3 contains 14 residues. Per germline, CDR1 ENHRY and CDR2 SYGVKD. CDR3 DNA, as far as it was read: TGTGCCATCAGTGACCTACCAAACACCGGGGAG. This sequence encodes CAISDLPNTGE. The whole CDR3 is CAISDLPNTGELFF.

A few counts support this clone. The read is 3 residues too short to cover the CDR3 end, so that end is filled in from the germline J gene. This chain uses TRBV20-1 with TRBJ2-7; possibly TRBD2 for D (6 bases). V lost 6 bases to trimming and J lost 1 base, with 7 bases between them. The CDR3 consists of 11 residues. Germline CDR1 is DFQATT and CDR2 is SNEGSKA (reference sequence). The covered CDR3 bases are TGCAGTGCGGGGGGTTCCTACGAG. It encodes CSAGGSYE. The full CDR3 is CSAGGSYEQYF.

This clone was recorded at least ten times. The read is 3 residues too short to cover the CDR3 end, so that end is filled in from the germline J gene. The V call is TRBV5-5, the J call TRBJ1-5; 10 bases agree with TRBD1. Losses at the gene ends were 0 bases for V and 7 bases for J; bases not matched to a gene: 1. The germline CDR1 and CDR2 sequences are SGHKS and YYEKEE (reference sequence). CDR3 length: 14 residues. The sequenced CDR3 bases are TGTGCCAGCAGCTTGGGGACAGGGGGACAGCCC. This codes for CASSLGTGGQP. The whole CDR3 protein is CASSLGTGGQPQHF.

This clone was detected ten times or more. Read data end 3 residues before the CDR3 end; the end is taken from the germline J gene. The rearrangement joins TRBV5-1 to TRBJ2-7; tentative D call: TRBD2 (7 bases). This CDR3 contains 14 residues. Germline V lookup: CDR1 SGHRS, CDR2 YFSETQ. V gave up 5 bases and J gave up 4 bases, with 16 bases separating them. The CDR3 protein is CASSFGGLKYEQYF. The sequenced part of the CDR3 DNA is TGCGCCAGCAGTTTCGGGGGGCTTAAATACGAG.

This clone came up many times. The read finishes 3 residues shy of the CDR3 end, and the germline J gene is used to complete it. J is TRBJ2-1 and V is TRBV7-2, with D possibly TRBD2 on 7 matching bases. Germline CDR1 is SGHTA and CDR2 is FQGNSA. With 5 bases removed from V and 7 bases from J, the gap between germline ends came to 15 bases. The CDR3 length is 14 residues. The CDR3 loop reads CASSRGGVANEQFF. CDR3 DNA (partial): TGTGCCAGCAGCAGGGGGGGAGTAGCAAATGAG.

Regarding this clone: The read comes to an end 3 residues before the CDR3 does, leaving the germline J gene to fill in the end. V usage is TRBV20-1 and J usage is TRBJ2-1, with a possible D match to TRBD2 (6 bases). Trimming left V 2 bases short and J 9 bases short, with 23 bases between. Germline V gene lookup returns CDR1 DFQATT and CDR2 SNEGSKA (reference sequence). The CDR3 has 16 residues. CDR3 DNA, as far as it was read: TGCAGTGCTAGACCACCGCGGGGTTTGACCACATCTGAG. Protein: CSARPPRGLTTSE. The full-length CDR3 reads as CSARPPRGLTTSEQFF.

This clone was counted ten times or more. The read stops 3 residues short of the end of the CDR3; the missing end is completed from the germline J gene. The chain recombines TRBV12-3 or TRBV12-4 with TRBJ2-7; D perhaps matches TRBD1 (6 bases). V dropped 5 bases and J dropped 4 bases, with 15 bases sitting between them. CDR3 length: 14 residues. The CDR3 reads CASSLEGGRYEQYF. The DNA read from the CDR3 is TGTGCCAGCAGTCTAGAAGGGGGAAGGTACGAG.

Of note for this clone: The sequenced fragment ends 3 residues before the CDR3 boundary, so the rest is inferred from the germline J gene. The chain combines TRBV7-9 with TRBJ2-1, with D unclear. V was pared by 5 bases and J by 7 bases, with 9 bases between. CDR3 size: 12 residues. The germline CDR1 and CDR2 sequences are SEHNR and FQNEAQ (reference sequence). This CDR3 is CASSPARNEQFF. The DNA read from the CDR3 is TGTGCCAGCAGCCCCGCCAGGAATGAG.

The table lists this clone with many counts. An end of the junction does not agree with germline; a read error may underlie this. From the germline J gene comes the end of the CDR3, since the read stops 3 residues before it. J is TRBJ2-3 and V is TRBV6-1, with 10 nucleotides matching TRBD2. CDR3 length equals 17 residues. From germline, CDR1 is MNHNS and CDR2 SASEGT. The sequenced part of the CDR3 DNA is TGTGCCAGCAGGGAAGAGGGGAGCGGGGGGGTTGCAGATACG. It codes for CASREEGSGGVADT. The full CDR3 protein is CASREEGSGGVADTQYF.

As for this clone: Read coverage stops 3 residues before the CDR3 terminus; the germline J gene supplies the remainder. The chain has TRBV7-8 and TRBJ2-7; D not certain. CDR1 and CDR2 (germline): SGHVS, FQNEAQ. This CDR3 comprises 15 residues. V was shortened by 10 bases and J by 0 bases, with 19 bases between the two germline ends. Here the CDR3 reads CATLVPLKGSYEQYF. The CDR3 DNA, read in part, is TGTGCCACACTGGTCCCACTCAAGGGCTCCTACGAG.

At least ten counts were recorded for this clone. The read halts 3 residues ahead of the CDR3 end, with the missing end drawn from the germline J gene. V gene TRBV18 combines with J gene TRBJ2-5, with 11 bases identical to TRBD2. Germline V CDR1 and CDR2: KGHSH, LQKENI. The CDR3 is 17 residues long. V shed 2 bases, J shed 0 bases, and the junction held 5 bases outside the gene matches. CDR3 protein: CASSPSPSGGYQETQYF. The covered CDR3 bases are TGTGCCAGCTCACCAAGTCCTAGCGGGGGGTACCAAGAGACC.

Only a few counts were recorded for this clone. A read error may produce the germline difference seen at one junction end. CDR3 protein: CASSYSSGSTIYF. Incomplete CDR3 DNA: TGTGCCAGCAGCTACAGCTCTGGAAGCACC. This chain joins TRBV11-3 and TRBJ1-3, with D unclear. Sequencing ends 3 residues short of the CDR3 end; the germline J gene provides the rest. The CDR3 spans 13 residues. Germline values: CDR1 SGHNT, CDR2 YENEEA.